Below, 27 T cell receptor beta chains from the same sample are listed, as sequenced in a study of T cell repertoires in cytomegalovirus infection. Using its own MiXCR run on the reads, TCRdb lists one record per CDR3 protein. Of just under 300,000 distinct CDR3 sequences in the sample, 9.6% are singletons; the top ten hold less than 3%. Material: PBMCs. The receptor set was obtained from a human donor in good health (CMV status not recorded). Some clones in this sample may be carry-over from other donors' samples.

There are many counts of this clonotype. The V call is TRBV6-6, the J call TRBJ2-1; 16 nucleotides align to TRBD2. Germline CDR1 reads MNHNY; CDR2 reads SVGAGI (reference sequence). Losses at the gene ends were 3 bases for V and 5 bases for J; bases not matched to a gene: 7. This CDR3 spans 18 amino acids. CDR3 sequence (DNA): TGTGCCAGCAGTTATACTCGGGGACTAGCGGGGGGGCACAATGAGCAGTTCTTC. Amino acids: CASSYTRGLAGGHNEQFF.

Many counts were recorded for this clonotype. J is TRBJ2-7 and V is TRBV12-3 or TRBV12-4; D is uncertain. The CDR3 loop spans 12 amino acids. Trimming took 5 bases from V and 5 from J, leaving 10 bases between them. Here the CDR3 DNA reads TGTGCCAGCAGTCACACCTGGGACGAGCAGTACGTC. This translates into CASSHTWDEQYV.

This clonotype was observed at least ten times. This sequence joins TRBV28 and TRBJ2-3, with 8 bases matching TRBD2. Trimming at V came to 9 bases and at J to 0 bases, leaving 8 bases not matched to a gene. The CDR3 loop spans 15 amino acids. Germline V gene lookup returns CDR1 MDHEN and CDR2 SYDVKM. CDR3 nucleotides: TGTGCCAGTGCCCGAGCGGGGGCCAGCACAGATACGCAGTATTTT. Translation gives CASARAGASTDTQYF.

This clonotype has ten or more counts. V is TRBV29-1 and J is TRBJ2-7, with D uncertain. Germline CDR1 SQVTM, CDR2 ANQGSEA. Trimming pared 0 bases from V and 0 bases from J, leaving 3 bases between. This CDR3 contains 12 residues. This CDR3 reads CSVEDFSYEQYF. In nucleotides, the CDR3 is TGCAGCGTTGAAGATTTCTCCTACGAGCAGTACTTC.

This clonotype occurred many times. This chain connects TRBV12-3 or TRBV12-4 to TRBJ1-1; 7 nucleotides align to TRBD1. V was pared by 5 bases and J by 1 base, with 7 bases of the junction left unmatched. The CDR3 is 15 residues long. The CDR3 coding sequence is TGTGCCAGCAGTCTGTCGGACAGGAGGAACACTGAAGCTTTCTTT. Its translation is CASSLSDRRNTEAFF.

This clonotype has at least ten counts. The chain recombines TRBV10-3 with TRBJ2-3, with a possible D match to TRBD2 (6 bases). The CDR3 length is 17 residues. Per the germline V gene, CDR1 is ENHRY and CDR2 is SYGVKD. V gave up 7 bases and J gave up 2 bases, with 22 bases separating them. CDR3 amino acids: CAIIQASGTDATDTQYF. The CDR3 DNA sequence: TGTGCCATCATTCAGGCCTCCGGGACTGATGCCACAGATACGCAGTATTTT.

This clonotype has at least ten counts. This rearrangement joins TRBV19 to TRBJ1-6, with 8 bases matching TRBD1. There are 14 residues in the CDR3. The ends lost 7 bases at V and 10 bases at J; junction bases unmatched: 9. Germline V gene lookup returns CDR1 LNHDA and CDR2 SQIVND (reference sequence). The CDR3 region is CASTVTGEGSPLHF. The CDR3 DNA reads as TGTGCCAGTACCGTGACAGGGGAGGGATCACCCCTCCACTTT.

At least ten counts were recorded for this clonotype. CDR3 loop: CATVGGQPLVEAFF. In DNA, the CDR3 is TGTGCCACAGTGGGGGGACAGCCGTTAGTTGAAGCTTTCTTT. The rearrangement links TRBV28 to TRBJ1-1, with 7 nucleotides matching TRBD1. Trimming removed 10 bases from V and 7 bases from J; junction bases left unmatched: 15. CDR3 size: 14 residues. Germline V gene lookup returns CDR1 MDHEN and CDR2 SYDVKM.

The rearrangement uses TRBV20-1 and TRBJ2-5; 11 bases line up with TRBD2. CDR3 length equals 15 residues. Germline assignment: CDR1 DFQATT and CDR2 SNEGSKA (reference sequence). V shed 5 bases, J shed 2 bases, and the junction held 7 bases outside the gene matches. CDR3 amino acids: CSASGTSGPQETQYF. The CDR3 DNA is TGCAGTGCTTCCGGGACTAGCGGTCCTCAAGAGACCCAGTACTTC.

This clonotype was counted ten times or more. V usage is TRBV20-1 and J usage is TRBJ1-5, with 9 positions matching TRBD1. After removal of 6 bases from V and 6 bases from J, the junction contained 9 bases not matched to a gene. The V gene's germline CDR1 is DFQATT and CDR2 SNEGSKA (reference sequence). There are 14 residues in the CDR3. CDR3 bases: TGCAGTGCGCGCACTACAGGGGGCCCTCAGCCCCAGCATTTT. The encoded protein is CSARTTGGPQPQHF.

This clonotype was detected ten times or more. This sequence joins TRBV20-1 and TRBJ2-5, with D uncertain. The V gene's germline CDR1 is DFQATT and CDR2 SNEGSKA (reference sequence). The CDR3 length is 13 residues. With 3 bases removed from V and 2 bases from J, the gap between germline ends came to 10 bases. For the CDR3, the DNA is TGCAGTGCTAGCAGGCCGTCACAAGAGACCCAGTACTTC. Protein sequence: CSASRPSQETQYF.

J is TRBJ2-4 and V is TRBV5-1; D is undetermined. CDR3 length: 15 residues. CDR1 SGHRS and CDR2 YFSETQ come from the germline V gene. The V end was cut by 0 bases, the J end by 7 bases, with 14 bases between. CDR3 protein: CASSLGIYSQNIQYF. The CDR3 bases are TGCGCCAGCAGCTTGGGAATTTACAGTCAGAACATTCAGTACTTC.

Ten or more counts support this clonotype. J is TRBJ1-1 and V is TRBV7-2; tentatively, D is TRBD1 (5 bases). CDR3 length: 16 residues. CDR1 and CDR2 from the germline V gene are SGHTA and FQGNSA. Trimming took 3 bases from V and 0 from J, leaving 14 bases between them. In DNA form, the CDR3 reads TGTGCCAGCAGCTTTGGGCTGGGGCGAATGAACACTGAAGCTTTCTTT. Encoded protein: CASSFGLGRMNTEAFF.

This clonotype was observed at least ten times. V gene TRBV18 combines with J gene TRBJ1-5; D not resolved. Germline CDR1 is KGHSH and CDR2 is LQKENI. Trimming removed 3 bases from V and 4 bases from J, with 13 bases in between. This CDR3 spans 15 amino acids. The CDR3 nucleotides read TGTGCCAGCTCACCTGCGTCAGGCCAGAATCAGCCCCAGCATTTT. Translation gives CASSPASGQNQPQHF.

The rearrangement uses TRBV29-1 and TRBJ2-1; D ambiguous. This CDR3 region has 13 residues. V was shortened by 7 bases and J by 0 bases, with 10 bases between the two germline ends. Germline CDR1 is SQVTM and CDR2 is ANQGSEA. CDR3 DNA: TGCAGCGCTGGAGCTAGCTCCTACAATGAGCAGTTCTTC. Protein product: CSAGASSYNEQFF.

V and J are TRBV2 and TRBJ2-1; 13 bases align to TRBD2. Germline V CDR1 and CDR2: SNHLY, FYNNEI. The CDR3 totals 14 residues. After removal of 6 bases from V and 5 bases from J, the junction contained 1 base not matched to a gene. The CDR3 spells CASRGLAGNNEQFF. The CDR3 DNA follows: TGTGCCAGCAGGGGACTAGCGGGGAACAATGAGCAGTTCTTC.

On this clonotype itself: A much larger clone lies one base from this, so it may be a read error. As DNA, the CDR3 is TGTGCCAGCCGTTATCAAAATGAGCAGTTCTTC. This sequence encodes CASRYQNEQFF. The chain recombines TRBV6-6 with TRBJ2-1; no reliable D call. Per germline, CDR1 MNHNY and CDR2 SVGAGI (reference sequence). The CDR3 extends over 11 amino acids.

The sample holds a few counts of this clonotype. V is TRBV20-1 and J is TRBJ1-5; the match to TRBD1 covers 8 bases. The CDR3 contains 16 residues. Per germline, CDR1 DFQATT and CDR2 SNEGSKA (reference sequence). V trimming: 3 bases; J trimming: 3 bases; junction bases outside the gene matches: 10. In DNA, the CDR3 is TGCAGTGCTAGCCGAACAGGGGGTTATGACAATCAGCCCCAGCATTTT. Translated, it gives CSASRTGGYDNQPQHF.

This clonotype was counted many times. This chain connects TRBV6-2 or TRBV6-3 to TRBJ2-3; 12 positions match TRBD2. In germline, CDR1 is MNHEY, CDR2 SVGEGT. This CDR3 is 18 amino acids long. V was pared by 2 bases and J by 1 base, with 7 bases of the junction left unmatched. The CDR3 DNA is TGTGCCAGCAGTTACCCACTCCGGACTAGCGGGGGCACAGATACGCAGTATTTT. It encodes CASSYPLRTSGGTDTQYF.

This clonotype was seen repeatedly, ten times or more. The chain links TRBV12-3 or TRBV12-4 to TRBJ1-4; D call uncertain. Trimming took 8 bases from V and 0 from J, leaving 16 bases between them. The CDR3 spans 16 residues. In nucleotides, the CDR3 is TGTGCCAGCGGTAGAGGGATCCTTTCAACTAATGAAAAACTGTTTTTT. Protein sequence: CASGRGILSTNEKLFF.

In its sample, this clonotype was seen many times. The chain carries TRBV2 and TRBJ2-1; 7 positions match TRBD1. The germline V gene encodes CDR1 SNHLY and CDR2 FYNNEI. The CDR3 extends over 18 amino acids. V gave up 2 bases and J gave up 3 bases; unmatched junction bases: 13. CDR3 in amino acids: CASSEKGQSLMGYNEQFF. The CDR3 DNA sequence: TGTGCCAGCAGTGAAAAGGGACAGAGCTTGATGGGCTACAATGAGCAGTTCTTC.

In this sample, this clonotype turned up many times. The V gene is TRBV6-2 or TRBV6-3, the J gene TRBJ2-2, with D tentatively TRBD1 (6 bases). Germline CDR1 reads MNHEY; CDR2 reads SVGEGT. V lost 3 bases and J 4 bases, leaving 9 bases between the germline ends. CDR3 length: 14 amino acids. The CDR3 is CASSYARGTGELFF. CDR3 DNA: TGTGCCAGCAGTTATGCCAGGGGCACCGGGGAGCTGTTTTTT.

Many counts were recorded for this clonotype. The chain links TRBV7-9 to TRBJ2-7, with 10 bases aligning to TRBD2. The CDR3 covers 15 residues. Germline values: CDR1 SEHNR, CDR2 FQNEAQ (reference sequence). The V gene end was trimmed by 3 bases and the J gene end by 0 bases; junction bases not matched to a gene: 2. In nucleotides, the CDR3 is TGTGCCAGCAGCTTCGGACTAGCGGCCTCCTACGAGCAGTACTTC. It yields the protein CASSFGLAASYEQYF. The full variable domain, with the rest looked up from reference TRBV7-9 and TRBJ2-7, is DTGVSQNPRHKITKRGQNVTFRCDPISEHNRLYWYRQTLGQGPEFLTYFQNEAQLEKSRLLSDRFSAERPKGSFSTLEIQRTEQGDSAMYLCASSFGLAASYEQYFGPGTRLTVT.

The chain combines TRBV20-1 with TRBJ2-5, with 11 bases matching TRBD2. The germline V gene encodes CDR1 DFQATT and CDR2 SNEGSKA (reference sequence). V gave up 5 bases and J gave up 0 bases; unmatched junction bases: 8. The CDR3 totals 16 residues. CDR3 residues: CSALPLSGGDQETQYF. CDR3 bases: TGCAGTGCTCTTCCTCTTAGCGGGGGGGACCAAGAGACCCAGTACTTC.

There are many counts of this clonotype. DNA of the CDR3: TGCGCCAGCAGCTCCCCCTCTAGCGGGGGTCAGCAGTTCTTC. Protein product: CASSSPSSGGQQFF. This chain uses TRBV5-1 with TRBJ2-1; 10 bases align to TRBD2. V shed 3 bases and J 11 bases; nucleotides not matched to a gene: 8. The CDR3 consists of 14 residues. Germline CDR1 and CDR2: SGHRS and YFSETQ.

This clonotype was counted between two and nine times. The rearrangement joins TRBV5-6 to TRBJ1-2; D gene unclear. CDR3 length: 11 amino acids. CDR1 and CDR2 (germline): SGHDT, YYEEEE. Trimming took off 1 base at V and 8 bases at J, with 6 bases between the two ends. The CDR3 DNA follows: TGTGCCAGCAGCTTGCAAGGAGGCTACACCTTC. Protein sequence: CASSLQGGYTF.

This clonotype was observed a handful of times. The J gene is TRBJ2-1, the V gene TRBV20-1; 8 bases align to TRBD2. Germline values: CDR1 DFQATT, CDR2 SNEGSKA (reference sequence). V lost 3 bases, J lost 9 bases, and 4 bases stayed unmatched. This CDR3 has 12 amino acids. The CDR3 DNA reads as TGCAGTGCTAGGATTAGCGGGACTGAGCAGTTCTTC. As protein: CSARISGTEQFF.